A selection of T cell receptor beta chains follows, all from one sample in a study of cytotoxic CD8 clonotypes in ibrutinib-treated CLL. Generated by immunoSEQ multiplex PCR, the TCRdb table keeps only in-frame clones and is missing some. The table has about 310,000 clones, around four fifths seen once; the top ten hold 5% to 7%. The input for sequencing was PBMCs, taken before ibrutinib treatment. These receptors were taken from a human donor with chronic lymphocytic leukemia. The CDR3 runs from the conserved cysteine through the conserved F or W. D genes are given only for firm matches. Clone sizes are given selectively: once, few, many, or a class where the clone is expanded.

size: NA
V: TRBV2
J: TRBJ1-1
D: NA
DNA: TGTGCCAGCAGCCCAATACAGCTACTAAACACTGAAGCTTTCTTT
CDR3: CASSPIQLLNTEAFF

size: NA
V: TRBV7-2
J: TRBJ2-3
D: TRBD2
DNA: TGTGCCAGCAGCACCGGACTAGCGGGATTAGATACGCAGTATTTT
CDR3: CASSTGLAGLDTQYF

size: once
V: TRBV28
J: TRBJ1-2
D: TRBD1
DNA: TGTGCCACAAAAACAACAGGGGTTAGCTATGGCTACACCTTC
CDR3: CATKTTGVSYGYTF

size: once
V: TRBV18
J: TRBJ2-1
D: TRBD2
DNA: TGTGCCAGTCGACTAGCGGGCCCCTACAATGAGCAGTTCTTC
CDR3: CASRLAGPYNEQFF

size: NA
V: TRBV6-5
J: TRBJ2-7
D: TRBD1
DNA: TGTGCCAGCAGTAATACAGGGGGCATGTACGAGCAGTACTTC
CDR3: CASSNTGGMYEQYF

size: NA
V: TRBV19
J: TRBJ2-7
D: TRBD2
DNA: TGTGCCAGTAGTGACCTAATGGCGGGAGAATACGAGCAGTACTTC
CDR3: CASSDLMAGEYEQYF

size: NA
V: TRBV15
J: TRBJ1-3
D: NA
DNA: TGTGCCACCAGCAGAGATAGACGGGAGAGTTATGGAAACACCATATATTTT
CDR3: CATSRDRRESYGNTIYF

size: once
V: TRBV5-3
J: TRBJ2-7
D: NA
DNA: TGTGCCAGAAGCTCCGGGAGCTACGAGCAGTACTTC
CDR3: CARSSGSYEQYF

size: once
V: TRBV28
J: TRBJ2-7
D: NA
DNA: TGTGCCAGCAGGGGAGCGGGTAGATCCTACGAGCAGTACTTC
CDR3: CASRGAGRSYEQYF

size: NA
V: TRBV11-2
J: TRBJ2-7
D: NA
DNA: TGTGCCAGCAATGGTCAGTACGAGCAGTACTTC
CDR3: CASNGQYEQYF

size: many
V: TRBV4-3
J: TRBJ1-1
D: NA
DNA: TGCGCCAGCAGCCAAGATCGGAACACTGAAGCTTTCTTT
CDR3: CASSQDRNTEAFF

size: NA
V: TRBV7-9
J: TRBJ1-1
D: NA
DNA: TGTGCCAGCAGCCCCAGAGGTTCTCTTGATGGGACTGAAGCTTTCTTT
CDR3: CASSPRGSLDGTEAFF

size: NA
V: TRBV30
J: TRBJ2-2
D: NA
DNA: TGTGCCTGGAAGGGCCCCGGGGGCCCCGGGGAGCTGTTTTTT
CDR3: CAWKGPGGPGELFF

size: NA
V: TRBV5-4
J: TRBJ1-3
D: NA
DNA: TGTGCCAGCAGCTTCCAAGGGTTCGGAAACACCATATATTTT
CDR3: CASSFQGFGNTIYF

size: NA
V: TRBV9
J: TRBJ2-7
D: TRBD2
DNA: TGTGCCAGCAGCGTAGTAGCAACTAGCGGGACCTCCACGCAGCAGTACTTC
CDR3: CASSVVATSGTSTQQYF

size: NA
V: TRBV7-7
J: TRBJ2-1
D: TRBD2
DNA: TGTGCTAGCAGCTTATCACCCCAGGGAGGGGTGGATGAGCAGTTCTTC
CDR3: CASSLSPQGGVDEQFF

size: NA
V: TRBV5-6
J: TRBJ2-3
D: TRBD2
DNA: TGTGCCAGCAGCTCCACTAGCGGGAGGGTCCCGTCGCAGTATTTT
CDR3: CASSSTSGRVPSQYF

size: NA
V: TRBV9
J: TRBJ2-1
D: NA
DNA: TGTGCCAGCAGCGGAGTACTAAGCTCCTACAATGAGCAGTTCTTC
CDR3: CASSGVLSSYNEQFF

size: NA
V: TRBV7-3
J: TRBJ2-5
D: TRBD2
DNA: TGTGCCAGCGGTCCTAGCGGGGATGGGCAAGAGACCCAGTACTTC
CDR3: CASGPSGDGQETQYF

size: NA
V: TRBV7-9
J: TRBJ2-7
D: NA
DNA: TGTGCCAGCAGCCCCGAGACAGGCCCCTCCTACGAGCAGTACTTC
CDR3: CASSPETGPSYEQYF

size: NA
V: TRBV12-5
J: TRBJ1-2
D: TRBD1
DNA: TGTGCTAGTGGTTTGGTCGACAGGGTTGGGTATGGCTACACCTTC
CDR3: CASGLVDRVGYGYTF

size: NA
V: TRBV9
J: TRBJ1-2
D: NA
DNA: TGTGCCAGCAGCGTAGAACAGGACTTCTATGGCTACACCTTC
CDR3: CASSVEQDFYGYTF

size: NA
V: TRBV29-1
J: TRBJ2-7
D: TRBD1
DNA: TGCAGCGTGGCAGGGCAGGGGGTAAGCTCCTACGAGCAGTACTTC
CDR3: CSVAGQGVSSYEQYF

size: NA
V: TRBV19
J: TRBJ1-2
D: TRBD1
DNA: TGTGCCAGTAGTACGACAGGGATCTATGGCTACACCTTC
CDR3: CASSTTGIYGYTF

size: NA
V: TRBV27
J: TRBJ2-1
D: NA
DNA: TGTGCCAGCAGCCCCGACCTCGGGCAATACAATGAGCAGTTCTTC
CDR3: CASSPDLGQYNEQFF

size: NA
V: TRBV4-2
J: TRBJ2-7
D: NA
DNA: TGTGCCAGCAGCCAAGAAGTTAGATGGGGGCTCGAGCAGTACTTC
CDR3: CASSQEVRWGLEQYF

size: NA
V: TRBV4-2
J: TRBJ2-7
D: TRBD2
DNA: TGTGCCAGCAGCCGTAGCGGGAGAGATCAATTGGAGTACTTC
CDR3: CASSRSGRDQLEYF

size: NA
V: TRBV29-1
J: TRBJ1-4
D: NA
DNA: TGCAGCGCGTTAACAGGGAACGAAAAACTGTTTTTT
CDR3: CSALTGNEKLFF

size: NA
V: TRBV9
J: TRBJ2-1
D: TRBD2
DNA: TGTGCCAGCAGTAGGATGGCTAGCGGGATTAATGAGCAGTTCTTC
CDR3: CASSRMASGINEQFF

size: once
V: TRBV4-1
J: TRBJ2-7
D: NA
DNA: TGCGCCAGCAGCCAAGTCCCAGCCTCCTACGAGCAGTACTTC
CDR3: CASSQVPASYEQYF